This T cell receptor (beta chain) was sequenced in a study of early T cells in non-severe SARS-CoV-2 infection. TCRdb itself ran the 5' RACE reads through MiXCR, one entry per CDR3 protein. The sample yields under 90,000 distinct CDR3 sequences, roughly 15% seen once. Specimen: whole blood. The source of this sequence is an adult who was a healthcare worker with PCR-confirmed SARS-CoV-2 infection or an uninfected control (not recorded which).

CDR3 DNA: TGCGCCAGCAGCCCTCTAAGCGGGGGGGCCGGGACAGATACGCAGTATTTT. It is translated as CASSPLSGGAGTDTQYF. This chain connects TRBV5-1 to TRBJ2-3; TRBD2 agrees at 10 bases. V trimming: 4 bases; J trimming: 3 bases; junction bases outside the gene matches: 11. There are 17 residues in the CDR3. Germline V CDR1 and CDR2: SGHRS, YFSETQ.